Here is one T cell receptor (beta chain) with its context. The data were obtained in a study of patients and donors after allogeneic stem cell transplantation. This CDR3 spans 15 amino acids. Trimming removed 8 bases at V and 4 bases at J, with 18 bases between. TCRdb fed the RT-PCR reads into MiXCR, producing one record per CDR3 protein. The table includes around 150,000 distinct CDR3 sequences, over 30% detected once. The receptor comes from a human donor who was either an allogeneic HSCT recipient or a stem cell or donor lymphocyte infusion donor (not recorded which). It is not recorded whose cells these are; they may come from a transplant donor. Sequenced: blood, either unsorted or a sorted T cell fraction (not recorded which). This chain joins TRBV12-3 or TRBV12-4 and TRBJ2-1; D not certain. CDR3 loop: CASPPDGSFYNEQFF. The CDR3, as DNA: TGTGCCAGCCCCCCAGACGGGTCCTTTTACAATGAGCAGTTCTTC.